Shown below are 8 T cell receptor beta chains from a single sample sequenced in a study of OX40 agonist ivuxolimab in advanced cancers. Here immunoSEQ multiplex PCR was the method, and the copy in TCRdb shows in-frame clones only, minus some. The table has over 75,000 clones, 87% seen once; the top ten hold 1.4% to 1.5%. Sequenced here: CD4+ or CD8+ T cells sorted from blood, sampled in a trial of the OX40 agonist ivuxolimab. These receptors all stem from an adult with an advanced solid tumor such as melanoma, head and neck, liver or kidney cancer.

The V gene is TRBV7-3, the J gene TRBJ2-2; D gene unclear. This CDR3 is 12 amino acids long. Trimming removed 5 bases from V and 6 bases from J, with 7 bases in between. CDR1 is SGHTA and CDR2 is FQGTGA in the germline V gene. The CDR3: CASSDPAGELFF. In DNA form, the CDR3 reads TGTGCCAGCAGCGACCCCGCCGGGGAGCTGTTTTTT.

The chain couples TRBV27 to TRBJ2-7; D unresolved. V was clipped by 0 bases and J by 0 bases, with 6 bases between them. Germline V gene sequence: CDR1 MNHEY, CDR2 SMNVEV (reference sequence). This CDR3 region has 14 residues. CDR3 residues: CASSLSRYSYEQYF. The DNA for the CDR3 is TGTGCCAGCAGTTTATCGCGATACTCCTACGAGCAGTACTTC.

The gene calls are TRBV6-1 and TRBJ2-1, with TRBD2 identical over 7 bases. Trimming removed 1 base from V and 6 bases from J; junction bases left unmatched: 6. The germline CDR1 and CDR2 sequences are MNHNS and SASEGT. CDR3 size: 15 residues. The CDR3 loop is CASSEGSPGGNEQFF. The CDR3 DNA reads TGTGCCAGCAGTGAAGGGTCGCCGGGGGGCAATGAGCAGTTCTTC.

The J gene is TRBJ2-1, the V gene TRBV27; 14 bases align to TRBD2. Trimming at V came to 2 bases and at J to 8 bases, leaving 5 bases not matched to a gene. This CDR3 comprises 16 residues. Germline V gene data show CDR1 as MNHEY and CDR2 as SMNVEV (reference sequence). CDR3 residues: CASSLGLAGGRDEQFF. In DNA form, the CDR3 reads TGTGCCAGCAGTTTAGGACTAGCGGGGGGCAGGGATGAGCAGTTCTTC.

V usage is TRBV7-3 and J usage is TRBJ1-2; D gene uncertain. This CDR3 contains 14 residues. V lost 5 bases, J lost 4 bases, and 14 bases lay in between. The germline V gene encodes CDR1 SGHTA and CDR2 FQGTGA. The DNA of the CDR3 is TGTGCCAGCAGCCAGCTGGCGGGTCCCTATGGCTACACCTTC. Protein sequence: CASSQLAGPYGYTF. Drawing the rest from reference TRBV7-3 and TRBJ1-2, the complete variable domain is GAGVSQTPSNKVTEKGKYVELRCDPISGHTALYWYRQSLGQGPEFLIYFQGTGAADDSGLPNDRFFAVRPEGSVSTLKIQRTERGDSAVYLCASSQLAGPYGYTFGSGTRLTVV.

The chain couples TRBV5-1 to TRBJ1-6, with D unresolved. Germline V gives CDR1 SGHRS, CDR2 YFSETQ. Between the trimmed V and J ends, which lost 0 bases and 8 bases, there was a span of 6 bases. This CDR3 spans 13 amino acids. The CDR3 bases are TGCGCCAGCAGCTTGGACCCTTATTCACCCCTCCACTTT. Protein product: CASSLDPYSPLHF. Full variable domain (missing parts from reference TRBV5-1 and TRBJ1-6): KAGVTQTPRYLIKTRGQQVTLSCSPISGHRSVSWYQQTPGQGLQFLFEYFSETQRNKGNFPGRFSGRQFSNSRSEMNVSTLELGDSALYLCASSLDPYSPLHFGNGTRLTVT.

This CDR3 is CASSRAGARGSYEQYF. CDR3 bases: TGTGCCAGCAGCCGCGCCGGGGCCAGGGGCTCCTACGAGCAGTACTTC. The rearrangement joins TRBV14 to TRBJ2-7, with D perhaps matching TRBD1 (6 bases). This CDR3 has 16 residues. With 4 bases removed from V and 0 bases from J, the gap between germline ends came to 16 bases. The germline gives CDR1 SGHDN, CDR2 FVKESK. The full variable domain, its missing parts supplied by reference TRBV14 and TRBJ2-7, is EAGVTQFPSHSVIEKGQTVTLRCDPISGHDNLYWYRRVMGKEIKFLLHFVKESKQDESGMPNNRFLAERTGGTYSTLKVQPAELEDSGVYFCASSRAGARGSYEQYFGPGTRLTVT.

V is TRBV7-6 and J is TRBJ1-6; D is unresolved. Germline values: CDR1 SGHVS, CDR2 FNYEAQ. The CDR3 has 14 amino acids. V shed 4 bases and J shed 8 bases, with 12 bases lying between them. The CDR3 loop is CASSSWARDSPLHF. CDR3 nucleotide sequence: TGTGCCAGCAGCTCCTGGGCCCGGGATTCACCCCTCCACTTT.